The TCR beta chain described here comes from a study of T-cell memory formation after mild COVID-19 (dated by TCRdb to about 2021). A note on the overall study: Most TCR sequence clusters were specific to one of the two donors. Longitudinal TCRalpha and TCRbeta repertoire sequencing tracked T-cell clones expanding and contracting after mild COVID-19 in two donors. The cohort comprised two young, previously healthy adult volunteers, one female and one male.

Points the paper makes about the study in general: Only a couple of mild cases were covered in the study, and larger cohorts including severe cases with pre-infection samples were considered necessary. Some responding clones were found in pre-infection memory, which suggests that pre-existing cross-reactive memory T cells took part in the SARS-CoV-2 response. Whether the second-wave clones peaking on day 37 were SARS-CoV-2 specific was not confirmed. Balanced CD4/CD8 phenotypes were observed for clones contracting from day 15 to 85, whereas a bias towards CD4+ was observed for a second wave of clones expanding from day 15 to 37. Contracting CD4+ clones turned up mainly in the CM and EM memory subsets, whereas EMRA was where CD8+ clones were enriched.

Taken from cysteine to phenylalanine, the CDR3 has 16 residues. The entry retains the CDR3 DNA only, 48 bases that are in frame from base 1. Via the germline V gene (reference sequence), CDR1 is SEHNR and CDR2 FQNEAQ. V is trimmed back by 5 bases and J by 6 bases, and the junction contains 9 bases that no gene match accounts for. Ficoll-Paque density gradient centrifugation was the method used to isolate PBMCs. This clonotype came up a few times. What this receptor recognizes is not known. Base qualities were left out, and no much larger clone turns up one base away. Data came from an Illumina NovaSeq 6000. TCRalpha and TCRbeta cDNA libraries were built by 5'RACE with constant-segment primers, adding sample barcodes and unique molecular identifiers. RNA was extracted from every sample with Trizol reagent. Libraries were amplified in two PCR steps, with a second sample barcode and Illumina TruSeq adapters added in the second step. Sequencing of the libraries was done on an Illumina NovaSeq, producing 2 x 150 bp paired-end reads. In the original analysis: Reads were demultiplexed and collapsed into UMI-guided consensus sequences with migec v1.2.7. Using mixcr v2.1.11, UMI consensuses were aligned to TRA and TRB V and J templates and then assembled into clonotypes. A clonotype was counted as expanded or contracted only if both edgeR and NoisET called the change significant, with noise models trained on biological replicates. For edgeR calls, the thresholds were a false discovery rate-adjusted p below 0.01 and a log2 fold-change of 1. PCA with hierarchical clustering of max-normalized trajectories of the 1000 most abundant clonotypes was used as exploratory dynamics analysis. The CD4 or CD8 phenotype of responding clones was assigned using the separately sequenced CD4+ and CD8+ repertoires. TCRdb cleaned the public reads at Q25 with fastp, built clones with MiXCR and kept in-frame beta chains. Each CDR3 protein gets just one entry, which takes the most common genes and DNA from the rows behind it. It is TCRdb's table, rather than the study itself, that gives the V and J calls and clone size. Across this sample there are roughly 80,000 distinct CDR3 sequences, with about 15% seen only once. Jointly, the top ten make up 30% to 35% of the sample.

The sequence links TRBV7-9 to TRBJ2-1; 11 middle bases align to TRBD1. This sequence was found in an adult woman who had mild COVID-19 (a few samples of this study predate the infection). The sample titles of this study are shuffled in the database, so cell type and time point are left out; the donor was told from shared clones. Sequences were obtained from PBMCs or a T cell subset sorted from them (not recorded which). CDR3 sequence: CASSPRTGGSFNEQFF. Read as DNA, the sequence is TGTGCCAGCAGCCCAAGGACAGGGGGCAGTTTCAATGAGCAGTTCTTC.